The 7 T cell receptor beta chains presented below share a single source sample, sequenced in a study of shared clonotypes between healthy human individuals. The protocol was immunoSEQ multiplex PCR, while the TCRdb copy is restricted to in-frame clones and leaves out a portion. The sample consists of roughly 2,500,000 clones, approximately 94% of them appearing once. The source material was naive CD4+ T cells from PBMCs. Noted subset: CD45RA+ positively selected. These receptors all come from a man between 18 and 29 years old in good health. Some clones in this sample may be carry-over from other donors' samples.

This clone has only one observation. This chain links TRBV28 with TRBJ2-7; 7 bases match TRBD1. CDR3 length equals 14 residues. V was pared by 7 bases and J by 0 bases, with 6 bases of the junction left unmatched. The V gene's germline CDR1 is MDHEN and CDR2 SYDVKM. CDR3 loop: CASIQAGGSYEQYF. DNA for the CDR3: TGTGCCAGCATTCAAGCAGGGGGCTCCTACGAGCAGTACTTC. Based on the CDR3 plus reference TRBV28 and TRBJ2-7, the full variable domain is DVKVTQSSRYLVKRTGEKVFLECVQDMDHENMFWYRQDPGLGLRLIYFSYDVKMKEKGDIPEGYSVSREKKERFSLILESASTNQTSMYLCASIQAGGSYEQYFGPGTRLTVT.

For this clone: Other DNA sequences in this sample translate to the same CDR3. The chain recombines TRBV4-2 with TRBJ1-3; D is undetermined. CDR3 length equals 12 residues. Germline V CDR1 and CDR2: LGHNA, YNFKEQ. Trimming removed 0 bases from V and 5 bases from J, with 2 bases in between. The CDR3 reads CASSQDRNTIYF. The CDR3 coding sequence is TGTGCCAGCAGCCAAGATAGAAACACCATATATTTT.

The rearrangement uses TRBV20-1 and TRBJ2-1, with no clear D. This CDR3 region has 11 residues. V shed 8 bases and J shed 9 bases, with 14 bases lying between them. Germline lookup yields CDR1 DFQATT and CDR2 SNEGSKA (reference sequence). CDR3 loop: CSPEASVEQFF. The CDR3 DNA sequence: TGCAGTCCTGAGGCTTCGGTTGAGCAGTTCTTC.

Comment on this clone: Mismatch with germline at one junction end may stem from a read error. V usage is TRBV6-6 and J usage is TRBJ1-2; D might be TRBD1 (6 bases). The CDR3 is made up of 14 amino acids. Germline loops: CDR1 MNHNY, CDR2 SVGAGI (reference sequence). In DNA, the CDR3 is TGTGCCAGCAGTTACTCGAGAGTGCGGGCAGGGGATCCCTTC. Its translation: CASSYSRVRAGDPF.

The V gene is TRBV19, the J gene TRBJ2-2; 9 bases are a match to TRBD2. The CDR3 covers 15 residues. The V and J ends lost 5 bases and 6 bases, in that order; junction bases with no gene match: 7. Germline V CDR1 and CDR2: LNHDA, SQIVND (reference sequence). CDR3 sequence (DNA): TGTGCCAGTAGTGGGCTAGCGGGAATCTCCGGGGAGCTGTTTTTT. It yields the protein CASSGLAGISGELFF. The full variable domain, its missing parts supplied by reference TRBV19 and TRBJ2-2, is DGGITQSPKYLFRKEGQNVTLSCEQNLNHDAMYWYRQDPGQGLRLIYYSQIVNDFQKGDIAEGYSVSREKKESFPLTVTSAQKNPTAFYLCASSGLAGISGELFFGEGSRLTVL.

The rearrangement uses TRBV7-3 and TRBJ2-2; TRBD2 agrees at 8 bases. This CDR3 spans 16 amino acids. Germline-derived CDR1 and CDR2 are SGHTA and FQGTGA. V shed 3 bases and J 2 bases; nucleotides not matched to a gene: 5. The CDR3: CASSFLAGGNTGELFF. CDR3 in DNA: TGTGCCAGCAGCTTCCTAGCGGGTGGCAACACCGGGGAGCTGTTTTTT.

The chain employs TRBV5-1 and TRBJ2-3; possible D gene TRBD2, 6 bases. The CDR3 sequence is 17 residues long. V lost 7 bases and J 1 base, leaving 22 bases between the germline ends. Germline V gene lookup returns CDR1 SGHRS and CDR2 YFSETQ. CDR3 in amino acids: CASGPGAPVGRTDTQYF. CDR3 DNA: TGCGCCAGCGGACCGGGAGCGCCGGTGGGGCGCACAGATACGCAGTATTTT.